Presented here are 26 T cell receptor beta chains from one specimen sequenced in a study of cytomegalovirus exposure and HLA in healthy donors. The PCR employed 60 Vbeta primers together with 13 Jbeta primers. Clones were read by immunoSEQ multiplex PCR, and TCRdb kept only the in-frame ones, dropping some. Recorded for this sample: approximately 120,000 clones. Sequenced material: PBMCs. These receptors were obtained from a woman aged 55-75 years in good health and CMV-seronegative.

This chain connects TRBV14 to TRBJ2-7, with 9 bases matching TRBD1. This CDR3 region has 16 residues. CDR1 and CDR2 (germline): SGHDN, FVKESK. With V trimmed by 6 bases and J by 1 base, 10 bases remained unmatched. The CDR3 spells CASSSLRDRVSYEQYF. The CDR3 region has the DNA TGTGCCAGCAGTAGTCTCCGGGACAGGGTATCCTACGAGCAGTACTTC.

The chain couples TRBV11-3 to TRBJ2-1; a possible D gene is TRBD2 (6 bases). Looked up from germline, CDR1 is SGHNT and CDR2 is YENEEA. V dropped 3 bases and J dropped 9 bases, with 15 bases sitting between them. The CDR3 totals 14 residues. The CDR3 protein is CASSLGASEGEQFF. The DNA of the CDR3 is TGTGCCAGCAGCTTGGGTGCTTCGGAGGGTGAGCAGTTCTTC. The whole variable domain, remainder taken from reference TRBV11-3 and TRBJ2-1, is EAGVVQSPRYKIIEKKQPVAFWCNPISGHNTLYWYLQNLGQGPELLIRYENEEAVDDSQLPKDRFSAERLKGVDSTLKIQPAELGDSAVYLCASSLGASEGEQFFGPGTRLTVL.

This chain links TRBV4-2 with TRBJ2-5; D not resolved. The CDR3 spans 15 residues. Germline lookup yields CDR1 LGHNA and CDR2 YNFKEQ. V was trimmed by 0 bases and J by 5 bases, leaving 13 bases between them. In nucleotides, the CDR3 is TGTGCCAGCAGCCAAGAGGGTGCGGCATCGGAGACCCAGTACTTC. Translated: CASSQEGAASETQYF.

Concerning this clone itself: The same CDR3 also results from other DNA sequences found in this sample. The chain carries TRBV19 and TRBJ2-3; D is unresolved. Germline V gives CDR1 LNHDA, CDR2 SQIVND (reference sequence). The CDR3 consists of 11 residues. Trimming shortened V by 2 bases and J by 5 bases, and 2 bases separated the two germline ends. Written as DNA, the CDR3 is TGTGCCAGTAGTATACGAGATACGCAGTATTTT. Amino acid sequence: CASSIRDTQYF.

The V gene is TRBV4-1, the J gene TRBJ2-2; 9 bases are shared with TRBD2. V shed 5 bases, J shed 0 bases, and the junction held 7 bases outside the gene matches. In germline, CDR1 is MGHRA, CDR2 YSYEKL. The CDR3 has 17 residues. The CDR3 coding sequence is TGCGCCAGCAGCGAAAGACTAGCGGAGGCGAACACCGGGGAGCTGTTTTTT. Its protein product is CASSERLAEANTGELFF.

The chain couples TRBV7-9 to TRBJ2-7; weak D call: TRBD1 (6 bases). The CDR3 has 13 amino acids. Germline CDR1 is SEHNR and CDR2 is FQNEAQ (reference sequence). V shed 5 bases and J shed 7 bases, with 15 bases lying between them. For the CDR3, the DNA is TGTGCCAGCAGCGCACGGACAGCCGGGGAGCAGTACTTC. Translating gives CASSARTAGEQYF.

The chain combines TRBV6-1 with TRBJ1-5; D is ambiguous. The CDR3 runs 13 residues. Germline-derived CDR1 and CDR2 are MNHNS and SASEGT. The ends were cut back, 6 bases at V and 7 bases at J, with 13 bases in the middle. CDR3 DNA: TGTGCCAGCAGAGACGGGGTAAGGCAGCCCCAGCATTTT. Translation: CASRDGVRQPQHF.

This chain uses TRBV11-2 with TRBJ2-4; perhaps TRBD2 as D (6 bases). There are 15 residues in the CDR3. Germline V gene sequence: CDR1 SGHAT, CDR2 FQNNGV. V was shortened by 5 bases and J by 0 bases, with 11 bases between the two germline ends. CDR3 DNA: TGTGCCAGCAGCGGCTCGGGACTAGCCAAAAACATTCAGTACTTC. It translates to CASSGSGLAKNIQYF.

V is TRBV10-1 and J is TRBJ2-5; D not certain. The germline V and J ends were trimmed by 3 bases and 3 bases, with 8 bases remaining between them. The CDR3 is 13 amino acids. Germline CDR1 and CDR2: WNHNN and SYGVQD (reference sequence). CDR3 residues: CASSDGSEETQYF. The CDR3 nucleotides read TGCGCCAGCAGTGATGGCAGTGAAGAGACCCAGTACTTC.

The rearrangement joins TRBV7-9 to TRBJ2-1; TRBD1 aligns across 9 bases. J lost 7 bases, V lost 1 base, and 8 bases had no gene match. The CDR3 is made up of 16 amino acids. The germline gives CDR1 SEHNR, CDR2 FQNEAQ (reference sequence). CDR3 amino acids: CASSLGTGAWGNEQFF. CDR3 DNA sequence: TGTGCCAGCAGCTTAGGGACAGGGGCCTGGGGGAATGAGCAGTTCTTC.

The CDR3 protein is CASSLPSGLSSYNEQFF. In DNA, the CDR3 is TGTGCCAGCAGTTTACCTAGCGGCTTGAGCTCCTACAATGAGCAGTTCTTC. J is TRBJ2-1 and V is TRBV28, with 7 bases fitting TRBD2. This CDR3 is built from 17 residues. After removal of 2 bases from V and 0 bases from J, the junction contained 7 bases not matched to a gene. Germline loops: CDR1 MDHEN, CDR2 SYDVKM.

The chain has TRBV27 and TRBJ2-7; 10 bases align to TRBD2. CDR1 is MNHEY, CDR2 SMNVEV, per germline (reference sequence). Germline trimming cut 4 bases from V and 0 bases from J; bases unmatched to any gene: 6. CDR3 length equals 16 residues. In DNA, the CDR3 is TGTGCCAGCAGTTCGGGTAGCGGGAGGAGCTCCTACGAGCAGTACTTC. The encoded protein is CASSSGSGRSSYEQYF.

The V and J genes are TRBV7-2 and TRBJ1-5; D might be TRBD1 (5 bases). V lost 2 bases and J lost 0, with 11 bases in between. The CDR3 consists of 16 residues. Germline V gene sequence: CDR1 SGHTA, CDR2 FQGNSA. The CDR3 DNA sequence: TGTGCCAGCAGCTTAATGGGGCGCGATAGCAATCAGCCCCAGCATTTT. It yields the protein CASSLMGRDSNQPQHF.

The J gene is TRBJ2-1, the V gene TRBV9; D is possibly TRBD2 (5 bases). Looked up from germline, CDR1 is SGDLS and CDR2 is YYNGEE. V lost 7 bases and J lost 9, with 8 bases in between. CDR3 length equals 10 residues. The chain's CDR3 is CASGEIEQFF. DNA for the CDR3: TGTGCCAGCGGGGAGATTGAGCAGTTCTTC.

The chain recombines TRBV7-9 with TRBJ1-1; the D gene is possibly TRBD1 (6 bases). Germline V gene lookup returns CDR1 SEHNR and CDR2 FQNEAQ (reference sequence). This CDR3 region has 15 residues. V dropped 0 bases and J dropped 7 bases, with 15 bases sitting between them. DNA for the CDR3: TGTGCCAGCAGCTTAGCGGTCTCGGGGGGCGGTGAAGCTTTCTTT. Protein: CASSLAVSGGGEAFF.

The V gene is TRBV2, the J gene TRBJ2-7, with 8 bases that match TRBD1. CDR3 length: 13 amino acids. The V and J ends lost 10 bases and 0 bases, in that order; junction bases with no gene match: 5. Germline CDR1 and CDR2: SNHLY and FYNNEI. The chain's CDR3 is CATHRGSSYEQYF. In DNA, the CDR3 is TGTGCCACTCACAGGGGGAGCTCCTACGAGCAGTACTTC.

The chain combines TRBV2 with TRBJ2-7; perhaps TRBD2 as D (5 bases). The CDR3 extends over 11 amino acids. Per germline, CDR1 SNHLY and CDR2 FYNNEI. The V end lost 1 base, the J end lost 11 bases, and 9 bases lay between the germline ends. Here the CDR3 reads CASSEGGGEYF. In nucleotides, the CDR3 is TGTGCCAGCAGTGAAGGCGGAGGAGAGTACTTC.

The rearrangement uses TRBV19 and TRBJ2-2; possible D gene TRBD2, 5 bases. CDR3 length equals 17 residues. CDR1 is LNHDA, CDR2 SQIVND, per germline (reference sequence). The V end lost 10 bases, the J end lost 0 bases, and 21 bases lay between the germline ends. The CDR3 nucleotides are TGTGCCATCTCGCCGGCCCATGGACTCGCGAACACCGGGGAGCTGTTTTTT. Translating it yields CAISPAHGLANTGELFF.

V is TRBV7-9 and J is TRBJ2-7, with 8 bases identical to TRBD1. V shed 4 bases, J shed 1 base, and the junction held 6 bases outside the gene matches. Germline CDR1 and CDR2: SEHNR and FQNEAQ (reference sequence). The CDR3 sequence is 15 residues long. The CDR3 nucleotides are TGTGCCAGCAGCTCAGGGGGCACAGGGTCCTACGAGCAGTACTTC. Its translation: CASSSGGTGSYEQYF.

The V call is TRBV6-5, the J call TRBJ2-4, with 8 bases aligning to TRBD1. V shed 4 bases, J shed 6 bases, and the junction held 8 bases outside the gene matches. The CDR3 has 15 residues. From germline, CDR1 is MNHEY and CDR2 SVGAGI. CDR3 nucleotide sequence: TGTGCCAGCAGTTTCCAAAAAGACAGGGGAAACATTCAGTACTTC. Residues: CASSFQKDRGNIQYF.

The rearrangement links TRBV9 to TRBJ2-1; TRBD2 aligns across 8 bases. The CDR3 runs to 20 residues. Germline CDR1 reads SGDLS; CDR2 reads YYNGEE. With V trimmed by 2 bases and J by 5 bases, 21 bases remained unmatched. This CDR3 is CASSVLGRRAGGRLNNEQFF. CDR3 nucleotide sequence: TGTGCCAGCAGCGTCTTAGGGAGACGGGCGGGGGGACGTTTAAACAATGAGCAGTTCTTC.

The chain links TRBV6-6 to TRBJ1-5; 11 bases are a match to TRBD1. Germline trimming cut 2 bases from V and 0 bases from J; bases unmatched to any gene: 0. The germline CDR1 and CDR2 sequences are MNHNY and SVGAGI (reference sequence). The CDR3 sequence is 16 residues long. CDR3 in amino acids: CASSYGQGASNQPQHF. For the CDR3, the DNA is TGTGCCAGCAGTTACGGACAGGGGGCTAGCAATCAGCCCCAGCATTTT.

The CDR3 DNA follows: TGTGCCAGCAAATTCGCTCGCTCAACTCGGGACAATGAGCAGTTCTTC. It encodes CASKFARSTRDNEQFF. The chain combines TRBV2 with TRBJ2-1; D uncertain. The germline V gene has CDR1 SNHLY and CDR2 FYNNEI. This CDR3 comprises 16 residues. The germline V and J ends were trimmed by 7 bases and 5 bases, with 21 bases remaining between them.

V usage is TRBV6-5 and J usage is TRBJ2-1, with 10 nucleotides matching TRBD2. Germline CDR1 MNHEY, CDR2 SVGAGI. This CDR3 has 16 amino acids. After removal of 6 bases from V and 6 bases from J, the junction contained 11 bases not matched to a gene. DNA of the CDR3: TGTGCCAGCAGCTACCGCCGGCCTAGCGGGGGCAATGAGCAGTTCTTC. Amino acids: CASSYRRPSGGNEQFF.

The chain joins TRBV19 to TRBJ2-1; D is undetermined. Germline V gene sequence: CDR1 LNHDA, CDR2 SQIVND (reference sequence). CDR3 length: 16 residues. Trimming removed 3 bases from V and 15 bases from J, with 27 bases in between. The CDR3 spells CASSIAVSEVNPWVFF. The CDR3 nucleotides read TGTGCCAGTAGTATTGCAGTTTCCGAGGTAAACCCTTGGGTGTTCTTC.

Comment on this clone: One end of the junction does not line up with germline, which may come from a read error. This rearrangement joins TRBV7-3 to TRBJ1-2, with D perhaps TRBD1 (6 bases). Per germline, CDR1 SGHTA and CDR2 FQGTGA. CDR3 length: 13 residues. In nucleotides, the CDR3 is TGTGTCAGCAGCTTTGACAGGTCCTATGGCTACACCTTC. Residues: CVSSFDRSYGYTF.